This T cell receptor beta chain was documented in a study of blood T cell repertoires in COVID-19. Sequencing used immunoSEQ multiplex PCR; TCRdb keeps in-frame clones, though not all of them. Of about 240,000 clones listed, roughly nine tenths were seen once; the top ten hold 7.2%. CDR1 is KGHSH, CDR2 LQKENI, per germline. This CDR3 contains 16 residues. Trimming took 0 bases from V and 6 from J, leaving 15 bases between them. Sequencing was carried out using peripheral blood. The chain uses TRBV18 and TRBJ1-3; D perhaps matches TRBD1 (5 bases). This receptor was taken from a man aged 55 to 70 who had recovered from COVID-19. The CDR3 DNA reads as TGTGCCAGCTCACCACCGAGTTTAGGGGCCACAAACACCATATATTTT. It codes for CASSPPSLGATNTIYF.